A single sample gave rise to the 15 T cell receptor beta chains below, sequenced in a study of control samples from healthy donors and cancer patients. Profiled with immunoSEQ multiplex PCR; TCRdb holds only in-frame clones, not every one. The repertoire holds about 80,000 clones, roughly 90% seen once, with 4.5% to 7% in the top ten. Sequenced input: blood. The origin of the receptors is a man in his fifties or sixties in good health.

V usage is TRBV10-1 and J usage is TRBJ2-5; D is possibly TRBD2 (6 bases). This CDR3 has 14 amino acids. V dropped 4 bases and J dropped 4 bases, with 13 bases sitting between them. Germline loops: CDR1 WNHNN, CDR2 SYGVQD (reference sequence). Written as DNA, the CDR3 is TGCGCCAGCAGTGGCGCCGGGAGCATAGAGACCCAGTACTTC. This codes for CASSGAGSIETQYF.

V and J are TRBV29-1 and TRBJ1-2; 10 positions match TRBD1. Germline loops: CDR1 SQVTM, CDR2 ANQGSEA. V shed 2 bases and J 10 bases; nucleotides not matched to a gene: 4. The length of the CDR3 is 12 residues. CDR3 DNA: TGCAGCGTTGAAAGGGGGACAGGGGACTACACCTTC. Translated: CSVERGTGDYTF.

The chain couples TRBV29-1 to TRBJ2-1; 9 nucleotides agree with TRBD2. Germline CDR1 SQVTM, CDR2 ANQGSEA. The CDR3 contains 13 residues. The ends lost 4 bases at V and 9 bases at J; junction bases unmatched: 7. The chain's CDR3 is CSVGPSGEGEQFF. CDR3 coding DNA: TGCAGCGTTGGGCCTAGCGGGGAGGGTGAGCAGTTCTTC.

V usage is TRBV4-2 and J usage is TRBJ1-5; D is undetermined. The germline V gene encodes CDR1 LGHNA and CDR2 YNFKEQ. Trimming removed 1 base from V and 8 bases from J, with 9 bases in between. The CDR3 covers 13 residues. The CDR3 DNA reads as TGTGCCAGCAGCCAAGCGAGAAAAGAGCCCCAGCATTTT. This translates into CASSQARKEPQHF.

The chain carries TRBV7-3 and TRBJ2-7, with D possibly being TRBD1 (6 bases). From germline, CDR1 is SGHTA and CDR2 FQGTGA. The V and J ends lost 4 bases and 3 bases respectively, with 13 bases between them. The length of the CDR3 is 14 residues. The CDR3 spells CASSYGQTNYEQYF. CDR3 bases: TGTGCCAGCAGCTACGGACAGACCAACTACGAGCAGTACTTC.

This chain joins TRBV3-1 (or the pseudogene TRBV3-2) and TRBJ1-4; 8 nucleotides line up with TRBD1. There are 14 residues in the CDR3. V shed 6 bases and J 7 bases; nucleotides not matched to a gene: 7. Germline loops: CDR1 LGHDT, CDR2 YNNKEL (reference sequence). CDR3 region: CASRDDRGGEKLFF. CDR3 bases: TGTGCCAGCAGAGACGACAGGGGCGGTGAAAAACTGTTTTTT.

This clone was counted ten times or more. The V and J genes are TRBV18 and TRBJ1-1, with 7 bases identical to TRBD1. Germline V gene data show CDR1 as KGHSH and CDR2 as LQKENI. Losses at the gene ends were 4 bases for V and 5 bases for J; bases not matched to a gene: 10. CDR3 length: 15 residues. CDR3 in DNA: TGTGCCAGCTCACTCCGAGAACAGGGGTGGACTGAAGCTTTCTTT. Its protein product is CASSLREQGWTEAFF.

The chain uses TRBV4-1 and TRBJ2-3; perhaps TRBD2 as D (6 bases). The CDR3 contains 15 residues. Germline-derived CDR1 and CDR2 are MGHRA and YSYEKL. Trimming took off 2 bases at V and 8 bases at J, with 17 bases between the two ends. The DNA of the CDR3 is TGCGCCAGCAGCCAAAGCGGCGGGGCCGAAAGTACGCAGTATTTT. Protein sequence: CASSQSGGAESTQYF.

Turning to this clone: The germline gene is not matched at one end of the junction; a read error may be the cause. The J gene is TRBJ1-2, the V gene TRBV6-1, with D tentatively TRBD1 (6 bases). This CDR3 comprises 15 residues. CDR1 and CDR2 from the germline V gene are MNHNS and SASEGT. In DNA, the CDR3 is TGTGCCAGCAGTCAAGCCGGGACACAGAACTATGGCTACACCTTC. This encodes CASSQAGTQNYGYTF.

This sequence joins TRBV9 and TRBJ2-3; D may be TRBD1 (6 bases). From germline, CDR1 is SGDLS and CDR2 YYNGEE. Trimming stripped 6 bases from V and 0 bases from J, with 11 bases between. The CDR3 runs 14 residues. As DNA, the CDR3 is TGTGCCAGCACCAGGACAGCTAGCACAGATACGCAGTATTTT. Amino acids: CASTRTASTDTQYF.

The chain has TRBV20-1 and TRBJ2-7, with 9 bases aligning to TRBD2. CDR1 DFQATT and CDR2 SNEGSKA come from the germline V gene (reference sequence). The CDR3 is 16 amino acids. Trimming took 3 bases from V and 3 from J; bases not matched to a gene: 12. CDR3 protein: CSASTSSGATNYEQYF. CDR3 bases: TGCAGTGCTAGTACGTCTAGCGGGGCCACAAACTACGAGCAGTACTTC.

The chain joins TRBV11-2 to TRBJ1-5; 8 nucleotides agree with TRBD1. Germline-derived CDR1 and CDR2 are SGHAT and FQNNGV. The V gene end was trimmed by 2 bases and the J gene end by 6 bases; junction bases not matched to a gene: 3. The CDR3 is 14 amino acids. CDR3: CASSLTQGGQPQHF. Written as DNA, the CDR3 is TGTGCCAGCAGCTTAACACAGGGGGGTCAGCCCCAGCATTTT. Using reference TRBV11-2 and TRBJ1-5 for the parts outside the CDR3, the full variable domain is EAGVAQSPRYKIIEKRQSVAFWCNPISGHATLYWYQQILGQGPKLLIQFQNNGVVDDSQLPKDRFSAERLKGVDSTLKIQPAKLEDSAVYLCASSLTQGGQPQHFGDGTRLSIL.

This chain connects TRBV4-1 to TRBJ2-4; D might be TRBD2 (6 bases). CDR3 length: 14 residues. Deletions cut 4 bases from V and 0 bases from J, with 7 bases between. Germline assignment: CDR1 MGHRA and CDR2 YSYEKL. The CDR3 sequence is CASSPSAAKNIQYF. The CDR3, as DNA: TGCGCCAGCAGCCCTAGCGCAGCCAAAAACATTCAGTACTTC.

Of note for this clone: The sample carries other DNA sequences with the same CDR3. This chain links TRBV28 with TRBJ1-1, with TRBD1 matching over 9 bases. This CDR3 is 13 amino acids long. Germline CDR1 MDHEN, CDR2 SYDVKM. The ends lost 6 bases at V and 7 bases at J; junction bases unmatched: 6. CDR3: CASRNRGRIEAFF. The CDR3, as DNA: TGTGCCAGCAGAAACAGGGGGCGCATTGAAGCTTTCTTT. The variable domain in full, with the rest retrieved from reference TRBV28 and TRBJ1-1, is DVKVTQSSRYLVKRTGEKVFLECVQDMDHENMFWYRQDPGLGLRLIYFSYDVKMKEKGDIPEGYSVSREKKERFSLILESASTNQTSMYLCASRNRGRIEAFFGQGTRLTVV.

This clone was observed once. The chain couples TRBV11-2 to TRBJ1-4, with 7 bases that match TRBD1. The germline gives CDR1 SGHAT, CDR2 FQNNGV. V lost 1 base and J lost 7; bases outside the gene matches: 9. The CDR3 has 16 residues. The CDR3 nucleotides are TGTGCCAGCAGCTTAGGGGGTCTGAACAGGGGTGAAAAACTGTTTTTT. It translates to CASSLGGLNRGEKLFF.